Detailed here is one T cell receptor beta chain. What it binds is unknown. TCRdb re-derived calls from the RT-PCR reads in MiXCR, one entry per CDR3 protein. The sample lists roughly 780,000 distinct CDR3 sequences, about a fifth occurring once. This sample was taken from a study of response to subunit inactivated influenza vaccine. The study, taken as a whole, reports: There was a suggestion from the authors that each seasonal influenza vaccination recruits few new T cells.

The CDR3 sequence is 15 residues long. Germline values: CDR1 LGHNA, CDR2 YNFKEQ. V shed 1 base and J shed 3 bases, with 13 bases lying between them. The chain is built from TRBV4-2 and TRBJ2-7, with D perhaps TRBD1 (5 bases). The sequences come from PBMCs from blood, collected more than 4 days after vaccination. The TCR comes from a man aged 50 to 59 who received an inactivated influenza vaccine. The CDR3 here is CASSQARVQVYEQYF. The CDR3, as DNA: TGTGCCAGCAGCCAAGCCAGGGTGCAGGTCTACGAGCAGTACTTC.